Listed below are T cell receptor beta chains from one sample, sequenced in a study of vaccination and CD4 T cells after COVID-19. A single record per CDR3 protein comes from TCRdb applying MiXCR to the PCR reads. The sample has about 20,000 distinct CDR3 sequences, approximately 60% seen once. The sample here was CD4+ T cells from blood, taken after SARS-CoV-2 vaccination. These receptors all stem from a human donor who had recovered from COVID-19. The CDR3 runs from the conserved cysteine through the conserved F or W. Fields, in order: V gene, clone size, D gene, J gene, CDR3 DNA, CDR3 protein. D genes are given only for firm matches. Rows give clone size only sometimes, using once, few, many, or a class for an expanded clone.

TRBV28	few	NA	TRBJ1-4	TGTGCCAGCAGTTTTATGCGGGTAGCTGGGGAAAAACTGTTTTTT	CASSFMRVAGEKLFF
TRBV20-1	NA	TRBD1	TRBJ1-4	TGCAGTGCTTTTTTTCCAGGGGGTATGACTAATGAAAAACTGTTTTTT	CSAFFPGGMTNEKLFF
TRBV20-1	NA	NA	TRBJ1-1	TGCAGTGCTAGAGAAACGGCAGTGATGAACACTGAAGCTTTCTTT	CSARETAVMNTEAFF
TRBV6-1	NA	TRBD1	TRBJ1-2	TGTGCCAGCAGCCCGACAGGGGGAGGTGGCTACACCTTC	CASSPTGGGGYTF
TRBV28	NA	NA	TRBJ2-1	TGTGCCAGCAGTTCAGGGGGGGGGTCCTACAATGAGCAGTTCTTC	CASSSGGGSYNEQFF
TRBV21-1	NA	NA	TRBJ2-7	TGTGCCAGCAGGAAAGAGGGGGGACTCCCAGAGCAGTACTTC	CASRKEGGLPEQYF
TRBV7-2	NA	TRBD2	TRBJ2-5	TGTGCCAGCAGCTTCTTTGCGGGAGGAGAGACCCAGTACTTC	CASSFFAGGETQYF
TRBV15	few	NA	TRBJ2-1	TGTGCCACCAGCATCAATACGGGCTCCTACAATGAGCAGTTCTTC	CATSINTGSYNEQFF
TRBV6-1	NA	NA	TRBJ2-4	TGTGCCAGCAGTGATGAGGCAGGGGAAGTAAACATTCAGTACTTC	CASSDEAGEVNIQYF
TRBV5-1	few	NA	TRBJ1-6	TGCGCCAGCAGCTTGGATCGGGTCTATAATTCACCCCTCCACTTT	CASSLDRVYNSPLHF
TRBV7-2	NA	TRBD2	TRBJ2-3	TGTGCCAGCAGCCTGGGACTAGCGGGGTTCACAGATACGCAGTATTTT	CASSLGLAGFTDTQYF
TRBV28	NA	TRBD1	TRBJ1-1	TGTGCCAGCAGCCGCGGGACAGGGAGAGGTACTGAAGCTTTCTTT	CASSRGTGRGTEAFF
TRBV5-1	NA	NA	TRBJ1-1	TGCGCCAGCAGCTCCTATCAAGGTGACACTGAAGCTTTCTTT	CASSSYQGDTEAFF
TRBV9	once	TRBD1	TRBJ1-2	TGTGCCAGCAGCGAGGGGACAGGGGACTATGGCTACACCTTC	CASSEGTGDYGYTF
TRBV19	NA	TRBD1	TRBJ1-1	TGTGCCAGCAGGGGACAGTACACTGAAGCTCTCTTT	CASRGQYTEALF
TRBV20-1	NA	TRBD2	TRBJ2-3	TGCAGTGCCGTAATCCCGACTAGCGATACGCAGTATTTT	CSAVIPTSDTQYF
TRBV24-1	NA	TRBD1	TRBJ2-2	TGTGCCACCAGCGAGGTTGCGACAGGGGGGAACACCGGGGAGCTGTTTTTT	CATSEVATGGNTGELFF
TRBV19	NA	NA	TRBJ2-2	TGTGCCAGTAGTATAGATCCTCCGGTGACAGCGAACACCGGGGAGCTGTTTTTT	CASSIDPPVTANTGELFF
TRBV28	NA	NA	TRBJ2-5	TGTGCCAGCAGTTTAACACTCCAAATCCAAGAGACCCAGTACTTC	CASSLTLQIQETQYF
TRBV7-2	NA	NA	TRBJ1-5	TGTGCCAGCAGCTCAACCGGGACGGGACTCCGGCCCCAGCATTTT	CASSSTGTGLRPQHF
TRBV20-1	NA	NA	TRBJ2-1	TGCAGTGCTAGAGTTGCTAATGAGCAGTTCTTC	CSARVANEQFF
TRBV6-2/TRBV6-3	NA	NA	TRBJ2-7	TGTGCCAGCGACAGAGGAGTGGCCTACGAGCAGTACTTC	CASDRGVAYEQYF
TRBV6-1	NA	NA	TRBJ1-1	TGTGCCAGCAGCGACATAAACACTGAAGCTTTCTTT	CASSDINTEAFF
TRBV7-9	NA	TRBD1	TRBJ2-7	TGTGCCAGCAGCGTCGGGAGGACAGGGGGGGACGAGCAGTACTTC	CASSVGRTGGDEQYF
TRBV29-1	NA	NA	TRBJ2-7	TGCAGCGTTGAGGGGGGAGGAAACGTTTGCGAGCAGTACTTC	CSVEGGGNVCEQYF
TRBV27	NA	TRBD1	TRBJ1-2	TGTGCCAGCAGTCGACAGGGAGCATATGGCTACACCTTC	CASSRQGAYGYTF
TRBV7-2	NA	TRBD2	TRBJ2-7	TGTGCCAGCAGCCCTCGGACTAGCGGAAGCTCCTACGAGCAGTACTTC	CASSPRTSGSSYEQYF
TRBV2	NA	NA	TRBJ2-7	TGTGCCAGCACGCAAGGTGAGGGGATGGCGCAGTACTTC	CASTQGEGMAQYF
TRBV5-1	NA	NA	TRBJ2-5	TGCGCCAGCAGCTTCGGTTGGGTCACCAGGGGAGAGACCCAGTACTTC	CASSFGWVTRGETQYF
TRBV18	NA	NA	TRBJ1-5	TGTGCCAGCTCACCAACCGGGATGGGACAGCCCCAGCATTTT	CASSPTGMGQPQHF
TRBV7-2	NA	TRBD1	TRBJ2-1	TGTGCCAGCAGCTTTCGCAGGGGGCCCTACAATGAGCAGTTCTTC	CASSFRRGPYNEQFF
TRBV25-1	NA	TRBD1	TRBJ2-5	TGTGCCAGCAGAGGATTGCTGGGACAGGGATCTTGGGTCCAAGAGACCCAGTACTTC	CASRGLLGQGSWVQETQYF
TRBV2	NA	TRBD2	TRBJ2-6	TGTGCCAGCAGTGAATATGTGGGCGGACTAGCGGGAGTATCTGGGGCCAACGTCCTGACTTTC	CASSEYVGGLAGVSGANVLTF
TRBV29-1	NA	NA	TRBJ2-7	TGCAGCGTTGATCTGGGGGTTTCCTACGAGCAGTACTTC	CSVDLGVSYEQYF
TRBV6-5	NA	NA	TRBJ1-6	TGTGCCAGCAGTTACTCGAAACCGGGGGTTTATTCACCCCTCCACTTT	CASSYSKPGVYSPLHF
TRBV21-1	NA	NA	TRBJ2-1	TGTGCCAGCAACCGACTAGCGGGAGTCAATGAGCAGTTCTTC	CASNRLAGVNEQFF
TRBV20-1	NA	TRBD2	TRBJ2-3	TGCAGTGCTGCCGTAGCGGGAGACCTTGCAGATACGCAGTATTTT	CSAAVAGDLADTQYF